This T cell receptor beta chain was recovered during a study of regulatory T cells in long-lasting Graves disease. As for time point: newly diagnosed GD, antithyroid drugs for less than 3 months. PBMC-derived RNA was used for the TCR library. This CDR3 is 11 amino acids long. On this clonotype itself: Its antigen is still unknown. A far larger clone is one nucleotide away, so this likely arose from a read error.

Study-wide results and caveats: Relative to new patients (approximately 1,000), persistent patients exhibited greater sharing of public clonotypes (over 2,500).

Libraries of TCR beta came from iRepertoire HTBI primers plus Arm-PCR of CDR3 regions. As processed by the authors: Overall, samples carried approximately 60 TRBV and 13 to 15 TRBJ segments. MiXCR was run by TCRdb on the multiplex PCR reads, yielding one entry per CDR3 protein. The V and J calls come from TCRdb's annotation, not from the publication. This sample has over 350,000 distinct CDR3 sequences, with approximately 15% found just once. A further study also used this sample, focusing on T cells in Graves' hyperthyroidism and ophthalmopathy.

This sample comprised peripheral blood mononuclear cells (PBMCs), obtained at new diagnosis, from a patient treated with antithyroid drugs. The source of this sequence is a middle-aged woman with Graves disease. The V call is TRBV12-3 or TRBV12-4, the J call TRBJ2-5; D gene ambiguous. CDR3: CASTPKETKYF. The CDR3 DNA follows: TGTGCCAGCACCCCCAAGGAGACCAAGTACTTC.